This T cell receptor (beta chain) emerged from a study of spatial heterogeneity in lung cancer. Across the study: There were some 76 donors, all of them untreated patients with early-stage non-small cell lung cancer. More beta-chain than alpha-chain sequences were consistently detected.

Time point indicated: blood at routine non-recurrence follow-up after resection. Whole RNA came from tumor, nontumor lung or frozen PBMC and was sequenced without being sorted. Study results and limitations: Relative to follow-up, resection was when ubiquitous expanded tumor TCRs appeared more in blood.

A unique molecular identifier was carried by every single TCR cDNA molecule. TCRdb ran MiXCR on the 5' RACE reads and lists one entry per CDR3 protein. The sample records roughly 120,000 distinct CDR3 sequences, 9% to 15% being singletons. Note on this clonotype: Its antigen is undetermined.

Looked up from germline, CDR1 is DFQATT and CDR2 is SNEGSKA (reference sequence). Germline trimming cut 7 bases from V and 8 bases from J; bases unmatched to any gene: 11. This CDR3 contains 13 residues. Specimen: PBMCs, collected at follow-up. The rearrangement uses TRBV20-1 and TRBJ1-2, with TRBD1 matching over 9 bases. This TCR came from a male donor with early-stage non-small cell lung cancer. The CDR3 region is CSVPGQGLRGYTF. In nucleotides, the CDR3 is TGCAGTGTCCCGGGACAGGGACTTCGCGGCTACACCTTC.